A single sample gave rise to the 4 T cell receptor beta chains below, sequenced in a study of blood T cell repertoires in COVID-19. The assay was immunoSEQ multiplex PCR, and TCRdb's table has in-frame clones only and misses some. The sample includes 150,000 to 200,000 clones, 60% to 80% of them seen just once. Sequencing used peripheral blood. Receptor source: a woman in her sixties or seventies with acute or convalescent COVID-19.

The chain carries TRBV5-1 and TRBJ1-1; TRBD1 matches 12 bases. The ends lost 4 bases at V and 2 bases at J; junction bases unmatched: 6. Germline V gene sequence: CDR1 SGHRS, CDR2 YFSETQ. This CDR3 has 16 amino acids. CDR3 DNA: TGCGCCAGCAGCGTCGGGACAGGGGGCATTAACACTGAAGCTTTCTTT. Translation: CASSVGTGGINTEAFF.

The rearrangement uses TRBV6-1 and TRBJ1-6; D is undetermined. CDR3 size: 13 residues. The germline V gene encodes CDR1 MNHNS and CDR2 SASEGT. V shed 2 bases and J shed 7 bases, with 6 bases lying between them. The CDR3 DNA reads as TGTGCCAGCAGTGAATTTCCAAATTCACCCCTCCACTTT. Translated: CASSEFPNSPLHF.

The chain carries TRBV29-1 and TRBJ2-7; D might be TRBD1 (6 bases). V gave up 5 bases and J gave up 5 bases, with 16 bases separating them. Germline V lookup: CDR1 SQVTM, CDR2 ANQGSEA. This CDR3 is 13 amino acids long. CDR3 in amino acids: CSVFLDSPHEQYF. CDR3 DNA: TGCAGCGTTTTCTTGGACAGTCCCCACGAGCAGTACTTC.

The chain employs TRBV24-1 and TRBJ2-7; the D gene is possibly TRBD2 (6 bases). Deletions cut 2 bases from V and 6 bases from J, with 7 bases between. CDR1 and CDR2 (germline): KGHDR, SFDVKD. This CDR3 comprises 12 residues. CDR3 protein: CATSDSGVEQYF. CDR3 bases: TGTGCCACCAGTGATTCGGGGGTCGAGCAGTACTTC.